This T cell receptor beta chain was retrieved from a study of blood T cell repertoires in COVID-19. Study-level background: COVID-19 samples from acute and convalescent phases originated in the United States, Italy and Spain. From T cells, B-cell-depleted T cells, or PBMCs came the material, which was cDNA or gDNA.

In the original analysis: Using reference gene primer amplification, nucleated cell counts were estimated. Sequenced by immunoSEQ multiplex PCR; TCRdb stores in-frame clones only, minus some. V, J and clone size are those of that table, while D and trimming were read from the DNA. The repertoire holds 110,000 or so clones, less than 90% seen once, with 6% to 9.5% in the top ten. Germline loops: CDR1 LNHDA, CDR2 SQIVND (reference sequence). CDR3 length: 13 residues. With 6 bases clipped from V and 6 bases from J, the junction kept 5 bases outside the gene matches. Sequenced: peripheral blood. The rearrangement uses TRBV19 and TRBJ1-5, with TRBD1 matching over 7 bases. This TCR was sampled from a man between 65 and 85 years old who had recovered from COVID-19. Here the CDR3 DNA reads TGTGCCAGTAGACAGGGGTCAGGTCAGCCCCAGCATTTT. Its protein product is CASRQGSGQPQHF.